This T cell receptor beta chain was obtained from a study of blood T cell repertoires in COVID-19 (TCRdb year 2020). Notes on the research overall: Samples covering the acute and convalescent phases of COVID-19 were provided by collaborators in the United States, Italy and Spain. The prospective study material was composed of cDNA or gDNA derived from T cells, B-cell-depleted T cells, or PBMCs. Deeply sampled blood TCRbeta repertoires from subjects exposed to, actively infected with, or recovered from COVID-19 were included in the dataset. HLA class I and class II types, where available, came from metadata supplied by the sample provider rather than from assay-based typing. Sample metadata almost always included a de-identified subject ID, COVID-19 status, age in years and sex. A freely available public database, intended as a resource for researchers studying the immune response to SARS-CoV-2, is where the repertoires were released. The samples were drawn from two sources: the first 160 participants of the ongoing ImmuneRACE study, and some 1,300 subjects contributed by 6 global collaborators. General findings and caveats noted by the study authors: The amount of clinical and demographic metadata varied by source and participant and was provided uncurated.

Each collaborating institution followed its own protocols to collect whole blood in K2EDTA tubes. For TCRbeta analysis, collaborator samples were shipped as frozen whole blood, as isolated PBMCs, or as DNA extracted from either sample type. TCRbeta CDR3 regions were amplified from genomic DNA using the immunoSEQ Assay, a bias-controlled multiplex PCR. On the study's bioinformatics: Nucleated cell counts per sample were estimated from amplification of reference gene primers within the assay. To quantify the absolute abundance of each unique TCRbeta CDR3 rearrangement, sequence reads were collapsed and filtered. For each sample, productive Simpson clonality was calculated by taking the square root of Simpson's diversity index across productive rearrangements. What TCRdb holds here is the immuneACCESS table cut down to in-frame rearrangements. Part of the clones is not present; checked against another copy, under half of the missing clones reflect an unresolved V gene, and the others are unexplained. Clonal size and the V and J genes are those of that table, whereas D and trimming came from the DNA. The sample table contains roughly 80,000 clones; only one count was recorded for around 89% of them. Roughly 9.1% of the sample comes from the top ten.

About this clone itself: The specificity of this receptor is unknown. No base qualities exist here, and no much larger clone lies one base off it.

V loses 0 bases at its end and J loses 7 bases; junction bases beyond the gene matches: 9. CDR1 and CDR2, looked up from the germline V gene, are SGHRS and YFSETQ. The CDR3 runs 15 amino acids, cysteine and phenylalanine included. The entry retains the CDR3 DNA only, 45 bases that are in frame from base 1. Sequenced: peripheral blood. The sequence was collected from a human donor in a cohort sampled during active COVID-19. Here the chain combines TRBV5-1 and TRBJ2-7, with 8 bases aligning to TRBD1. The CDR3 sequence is CASSLEAQGAWEQYF. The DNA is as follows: TGCGCCAGCAGCTTGGAGGCGCAGGGGGCCTGGGAGCAGTACTTC.